This T cell receptor (beta chain) was observed in a study of blood T cell repertoires in COVID-19. Study-level information: Some COVID-19 samples were acute and others convalescent; all came from the United States, Italy and Spain. Nucleic acid was either cDNA or gDNA, and it came from T cells, B-cell-depleted T cells, or PBMCs.

Trimming took off 9 bases at V and 10 bases at J, with 16 bases between the two ends. Per the germline V gene, CDR1 is MDHEN and CDR2 is SYDVKM. This CDR3 comprises 13 residues. Original processing notes: Amplification of reference gene primers was used by the study to estimate nucleated cell counts. Assay: immunoSEQ multiplex PCR; the TCRdb copy retains only in-frame clones and omits some. V and J calls and clone size are those listed in that table; D and trimming were worked out from the DNA. Altogether 250,000 to 300,000 clones are present, approximately 83% being singletons, with the ten largest covering approximately 2%. Two negative PCRs, clearance, or symptom resolution characterized the recovered Cohort 3 donors.

This TCR was recovered from a woman aged 50 to 65 who had recovered from COVID-19. The rearrangement joins TRBV28 to TRBJ1-6; TRBD1 is a possible D gene (6 bases). The sample comprised PBMCs or T cells enriched from blood (not recorded which). As DNA, the CDR3 is TGTGCCAGTCGACTACAGGGTCCCTCACCCCTCCACTTT. Its protein is CASRLQGPSPLHF.